A selection of T cell receptor beta chains follows, all from one sample in a study of shared clonotypes between healthy human individuals. The assay was immunoSEQ multiplex PCR, and TCRdb's table has in-frame clones only and misses some. The data show about 2.1 million clones, with roughly 93% seen just once and approximately 1.7% held by the top ten. What was sequenced was naive CD8+ T cells from PBMCs. Receptor source: a man between 18 and 35 years old in good health. Some clones in this sample may be carry-over from other donors' samples. Both conserved end residues are trimmed from each CDR3.

J: TRBJ2-4; V: TRBV15; CDR3: ATSRVGQIR
J: TRBJ1-3; V: TRBV29-1; CDR3: SVNAAGASGNTIY
J: TRBJ1-2; V: TRBV7-9; CDR3: ASSLGQGYT
J: TRBJ1-2; V: TRBV7-9; CDR3: ASSGQMVTGLYGYT
J: TRBJ1-4; V: TRBV11-2; CDR3: ASSFYGIGEKLF
J: TRBJ2-7; V: TRBV6-1; CDR3: ASSPLPLSYEQY
J: TRBJ1-2; V: TRBV28; CDR3: ASQAGGIDRYGYT
J: TRBJ2-2; V: TRBV7-9; CDR3: ASSPILGGRTGELF
J: TRBJ2-7; V: TRBV27; CDR3: ASSLSTVSYEQY
J: TRBJ2-7; V: TRBV4-1; CDR3: ASSADHYEQY
J: TRBJ1-2; V: TRBV4-3; CDR3: ASSLTVGNYGYT
J: TRBJ2-3; V: TRBV6-1; CDR3: ASSSIGNTDTQY
J: TRBJ2-7; V: TRBV28; CDR3: ASSRTSGSTEQY
J: TRBJ1-6; V: TRBV13; CDR3: ASSRTGAYNSPLH
J: TRBJ2-2; V: TRBV27; CDR3: ASSPRNRVPGELF
J: TRBJ1-4; V: TRBV6-1; CDR3: ASSERQGLF
J: TRBJ2-1; V: TRBV27; CDR3: ASRGLAGGVSYNEQF